These 2 T cell receptor beta chains came from one sample sequenced in a study of Graves' ophthalmopathy and Graves' hyperthyroidism. RNA transcripts were the source from which TCR beta CDR3 regions were amplified. HTBI primers primed a first-round RT-PCR, and a second-round multiplex PCR followed. TCRdb redid the calling of the multiplex PCR reads with MiXCR, one entry per CDR3 protein. Of roughly 410,000 distinct CDR3 sequences in the sample, 15% to 19% were seen once. Sequenced input: peripheral blood. These receptors originate from a woman aged 18-29 years with stable Graves' hyperthyroidism.

In its sample, this clonotype was seen many times. Written as DNA, the CDR3 is TGTGCCAGCAGTTTTAGAGGGACAGGAGTCCTCTATAGCAATCAGCCCCAGCATTTT. This gives the protein CASSFRGTGVLYSNQPQHF. The J gene is TRBJ1-5, the V gene TRBV12-3 or TRBV12-4; 8 bases are shared with TRBD1. The J segment lost 0 bases and the V segment lost 3 bases, leaving 13 bases of the junction unmatched. This CDR3 contains 19 residues.

This clonotype was detected ten times or more. This chain uses TRBV29-1 with TRBJ1-3, with D hard to call. CDR1 SQVTM and CDR2 ANQGSEA come from the germline V gene. The V end was cut by 7 bases, the J end by 6 bases, with 13 bases between. This CDR3 spans 12 amino acids. CDR3 residues: CSALDYENTIYF. In DNA form, the CDR3 reads TGCAGCGCCCTGGACTACGAAAACACCATATATTTT.